The 21 T cell receptor beta chains listed next were all sequenced from one sample in a study of blood T cell repertoires in COVID-19. Here immunoSEQ multiplex PCR was the method, and the copy in TCRdb shows in-frame clones only, minus some. The data contain 110,000 or so clones, about nine tenths of them singletons. The sequenced material came from peripheral blood. The receptors derive from a human donor in a cohort sampled during active COVID-19.

The chain couples TRBV28 to TRBJ2-1; 7 nucleotides line up with TRBD2. The CDR3 is 16 amino acids. The germline CDR1 and CDR2 sequences are MDHEN and SYDVKM. V gave up 4 bases and J gave up 1 base; unmatched junction bases: 7. The CDR3 region is CASSSPSGVSYNEQFF. The CDR3 DNA reads TGTGCCAGCAGTTCCCCCAGCGGGGTTTCCTACAATGAGCAGTTCTTC.

The chain employs TRBV28 and TRBJ2-7; 10 bases agree with TRBD2. The germline V gene encodes CDR1 MDHEN and CDR2 SYDVKM. The J segment lost 3 bases and the V segment lost 4 bases, leaving 9 bases of the junction unmatched. The CDR3 length is 16 residues. The CDR3 DNA reads as TGTGCCAGCAGTTCCCCCCCTAGCGGGAGTTTCTACGAGCAGTACTTC. Translated, it gives CASSSPPSGSFYEQYF.

The chain has TRBV7-2 and TRBJ2-7; tentatively, D is TRBD1 (5 bases). CDR1 and CDR2 from the germline V gene are SGHTA and FQGNSA. CDR3 length: 14 residues. V gave up 0 bases and J gave up 2 bases, with 8 bases separating them. CDR3 protein: CASSLADTTYEQYF. The CDR3 DNA reads TGTGCCAGCAGCTTAGCGGACACCACCTACGAGCAGTACTTC.

The chain recombines TRBV2 with TRBJ2-5; 15 positions match TRBD2. CDR1 is SNHLY, CDR2 FYNNEI, per germline. V lost 6 bases and J lost 5; bases outside the gene matches: 7. CDR3 length: 16 amino acids. CDR3 DNA sequence: TGTGCCAGCAGGATTGGACTAGCGGGAGGGATGGAGACCCAGTACTTC. Protein sequence: CASRIGLAGGMETQYF.

This chain joins TRBV7-6 and TRBJ2-3, with D perhaps TRBD1 (5 bases). The V end lost 2 bases, the J end lost 4 bases, and 16 bases lay between the germline ends. In germline, CDR1 is SGHVS, CDR2 FNYEAQ. The CDR3 is 16 residues long. The CDR3 nucleotides read TGTGCCAGCAGCTTAAGGGGTGCGCTGGTCGCAGATACGCAGTATTTT. Protein product: CASSLRGALVADTQYF.

V is TRBV9 and J is TRBJ2-2; 7 nucleotides line up with TRBD2. There are 15 residues in the CDR3. The junction had 9 bases not matched to a gene; V was cut back by 6 bases and J by 4 bases. Germline values: CDR1 SGDLS, CDR2 YYNGEE. CDR3 residues: CASTPFSGGTGELFF. CDR3 nucleotides: TGTGCCAGCACCCCGTTTTCGGGAGGCACCGGGGAGCTGTTTTTT.

The V and J genes are TRBV24-1 and TRBJ1-1; perhaps TRBD1 as D (5 bases). Trimming took off 7 bases at V and 4 bases at J, with 12 bases between the two ends. In germline, CDR1 is KGHDR, CDR2 SFDVKD. This CDR3 comprises 13 residues. In DNA, the CDR3 is TGTGCCACCAGCCAGGGATGGGCCACTGAAGCTTTCTTT. Its protein is CATSQGWATEAFF.

This clone was observed a handful of times. The rearrangement uses TRBV3-1 (or the pseudogene TRBV3-2) and TRBJ2-7; D is unclear. CDR1 LGHDT and CDR2 YNNKEL come from the germline V gene (reference sequence). CDR3 length: 14 amino acids. V was trimmed by 1 base and J by 1 base, leaving 8 bases between them. In nucleotides, the CDR3 is TGTGCCAGCAGCCAAGTTTCGACTTCCTACGAGCAGTACTTC. It specifies CASSQVSTSYEQYF.

The chain couples TRBV6-2 or TRBV6-3 to TRBJ2-1; 7 bases are a match to TRBD1. This CDR3 has 21 residues. From germline, CDR1 is MNHEY and CDR2 SVGEGT. Trimming took 7 bases from V and 0 from J; bases not matched to a gene: 24. This CDR3 is CASIPHFDRAFTGASYNEQFF. CDR3 sequence (DNA): TGTGCCAGCATCCCCCACTTCGACAGGGCCTTTACTGGAGCCTCCTACAATGAGCAGTTCTTC.

The chain employs TRBV7-8 and TRBJ2-1, with 9 nucleotides matching TRBD1. This CDR3 region has 15 residues. V gave up 1 base and J gave up 6 bases; unmatched junction bases: 4. Germline V gene data show CDR1 as SGHVS and CDR2 as FQNEAQ. The CDR3 loop reads CASSLDWTGVNEQFF. The CDR3 DNA follows: TGTGCCAGCAGCTTAGATTGGACAGGGGTCAATGAGCAGTTCTTC.

CDR3 sequence reads: CASKGATTDTQYF. CDR3 bases: TGTGCCAGCAAGGGGGCGACGACAGATACGCAGTATTTT. This rearrangement joins TRBV2 to TRBJ2-3, with TRBD1 matching 7 bases. Germline lookup yields CDR1 SNHLY and CDR2 FYNNEI. CDR3 length: 13 amino acids. V gave up 7 bases and J gave up 3 bases; unmatched junction bases: 4.

The chain couples TRBV11-1 to TRBJ1-2; 7 bases are shared with TRBD1. The germline V gene has CDR1 SGHAT and CDR2 FQDESV (reference sequence). The trim removed 5 bases at V and 1 base at J, leaving 10 bases unmatched. The CDR3 is 16 amino acids. For the CDR3, the DNA is TGTGCCAGCAGCGCCAAGGGACGGGACAGTAACTATGGCTACACCTTC. Translated: CASSAKGRDSNYGYTF.

This clone was detected once. This chain uses TRBV6-2 or TRBV6-3 with TRBJ2-1; tentatively, D is TRBD1 (6 bases). The germline CDR1 and CDR2 sequences are MNHEY and SVGEGT. V was cut by 2 bases and J by 5 bases, with 10 bases left in between. The CDR3 loop spans 14 amino acids. The CDR3 is CASSYITGHNEQFF. The CDR3 DNA reads TGTGCCAGCAGTTACATTACAGGGCACAATGAGCAGTTCTTC.

The chain has TRBV5-6 and TRBJ2-3; 10 bases map to TRBD2. V gave up 4 bases and J gave up 5 bases; unmatched junction bases: 10. CDR3 length: 16 amino acids. Germline CDR1 is SGHDT and CDR2 is YYEEEE. The CDR3 DNA reads as TGTGCCAGCAGCGGGGCTGGTAGCGGGAGGAGAGATACGCAGTATTTT. Translating gives CASSGAGSGRRDTQYF.

The chain joins TRBV4-2 to TRBJ2-1, with D perhaps TRBD2 (6 bases). Trimming removed 1 base at V and 8 bases at J, with 12 bases between. The CDR3 sequence is 14 residues long. Germline V gives CDR1 LGHNA, CDR2 YNFKEQ. In nucleotides, the CDR3 is TGTGCCAGCAGCCAAGTTTCCGGGAGCGATGAGCAGTTCTTC. Translation gives CASSQVSGSDEQFF.

The chain uses TRBV6-2 or TRBV6-3 and TRBJ2-1; TRBD1 agrees at 7 bases. Germline CDR1 MNHEY, CDR2 SVGEGT. Trimming cost V 4 bases and J 3 bases; bases outside gene matches: 12. This CDR3 has 17 amino acids. In DNA form, the CDR3 reads TGTGCCAGCAGTTTGACAGGGCCGCTCTATTTCTACAATGAGCAGTTCTTC. It specifies CASSLTGPLYFYNEQFF.

J is TRBJ2-5 and V is TRBV29-1; D might be TRBD2 (5 bases). CDR3 size: 13 residues. Trimming pared 4 bases from V and 4 bases from J, leaving 13 bases between. The germline V gene encodes CDR1 SQVTM and CDR2 ANQGSEA. The CDR3 region has the DNA TGCAGCGTTGGAGGACTCATGAGAGAGACCCAGTACTTC. Protein product: CSVGGLMRETQYF.

J is TRBJ2-2 and V is TRBV5-1; weak D call: TRBD2 (5 bases). Germline CDR1 is SGHRS and CDR2 is YFSETQ. V lost 2 bases and J lost 2, with 19 bases in between. The CDR3 consists of 18 residues. The CDR3 loop reads CASSFRVFGSGNTGELFF. The CDR3 DNA follows: TGCGCCAGCAGCTTCCGGGTTTTTGGGAGCGGAAACACCGGGGAGCTGTTTTTT.

The chain joins TRBV5-6 to TRBJ2-2; 9 nucleotides match TRBD2. The trim removed 1 base at V and 4 bases at J, leaving 5 bases unmatched. The CDR3 is 16 amino acids. Germline V gene data show CDR1 as SGHDT and CDR2 as YYEEEE. The CDR3 here is CASSLWREGGTGELFF. DNA of the CDR3: TGTGCCAGCAGCTTGTGGCGGGAGGGCGGCACCGGGGAGCTGTTTTTT.

The rearrangement uses TRBV7-3 and TRBJ2-2, with 8 positions matching TRBD1. In germline, CDR1 is SGHTA, CDR2 FQGTGA. Trimming took 7 bases from V and 5 from J; bases not matched to a gene: 6. The length of the CDR3 is 14 residues. The CDR3 region is CASTPTGETGELFF. CDR3 nucleotide sequence: TGTGCCAGCACTCCGACAGGGGAGACCGGGGAGCTGTTTTTT.

This clone was found once. CDR3 sequence: CSVGVTGDRGYGYTF. CDR3 nucleotides: TGCAGCGTTGGTGTGACAGGGGACCGGGGCTATGGCTACACCTTC. The V call is TRBV29-1, the J call TRBJ1-2; 8 bases line up with TRBD1. Germline loops: CDR1 SQVTM, CDR2 ANQGSEA. V shed 4 bases and J 4 bases; nucleotides not matched to a gene: 11. The CDR3 covers 15 residues.